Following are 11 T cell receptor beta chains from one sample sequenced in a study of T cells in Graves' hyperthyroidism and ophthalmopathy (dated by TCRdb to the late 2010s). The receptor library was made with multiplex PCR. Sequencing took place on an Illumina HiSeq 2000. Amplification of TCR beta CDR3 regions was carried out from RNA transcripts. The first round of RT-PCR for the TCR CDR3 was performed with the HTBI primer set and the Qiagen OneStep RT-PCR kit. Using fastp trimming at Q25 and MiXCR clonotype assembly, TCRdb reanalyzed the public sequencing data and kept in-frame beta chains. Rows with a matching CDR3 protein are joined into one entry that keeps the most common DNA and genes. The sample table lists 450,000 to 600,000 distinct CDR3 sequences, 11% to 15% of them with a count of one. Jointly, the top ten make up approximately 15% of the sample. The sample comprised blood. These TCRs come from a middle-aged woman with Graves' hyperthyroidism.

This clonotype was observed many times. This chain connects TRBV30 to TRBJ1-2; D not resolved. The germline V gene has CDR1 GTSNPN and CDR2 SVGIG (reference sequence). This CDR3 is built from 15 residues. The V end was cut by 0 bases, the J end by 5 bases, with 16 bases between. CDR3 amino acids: CAWSVRVELKYGYTF. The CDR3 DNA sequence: TGTGCCTGGAGTGTACGTGTCGAACTAAAATATGGCTACACCTTC.

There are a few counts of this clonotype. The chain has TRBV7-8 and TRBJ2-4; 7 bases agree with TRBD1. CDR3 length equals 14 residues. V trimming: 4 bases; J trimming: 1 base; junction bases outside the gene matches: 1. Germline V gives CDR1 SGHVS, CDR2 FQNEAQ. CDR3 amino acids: CASSSQGAKNIQYF. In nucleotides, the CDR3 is TGTGCCAGCAGCTCACAGGGGGCCAAAAACATTCAGTACTTC.

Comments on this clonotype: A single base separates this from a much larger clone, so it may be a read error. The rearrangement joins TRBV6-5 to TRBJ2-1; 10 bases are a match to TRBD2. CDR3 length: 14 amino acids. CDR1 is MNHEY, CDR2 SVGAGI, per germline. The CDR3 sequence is CASSYHLAGDEQLF. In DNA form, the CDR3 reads TGTGCCAGCAGTTACCACCTAGCGGGGGATGAGCAGCTCTTC.

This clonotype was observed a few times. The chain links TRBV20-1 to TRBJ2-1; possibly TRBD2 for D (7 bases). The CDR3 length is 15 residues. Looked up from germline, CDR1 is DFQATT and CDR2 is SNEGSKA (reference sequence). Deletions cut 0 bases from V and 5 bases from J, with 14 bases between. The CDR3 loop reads CSARDKGGGHNEQFF. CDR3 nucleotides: TGCAGTGCTAGAGATAAAGGGGGAGGGCACAATGAGCAGTTCTTC.

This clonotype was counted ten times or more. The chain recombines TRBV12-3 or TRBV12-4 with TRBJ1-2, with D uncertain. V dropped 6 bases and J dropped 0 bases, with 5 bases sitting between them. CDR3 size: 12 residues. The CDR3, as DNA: TGTGCCAGCAGGAGTCCTAACTATGGCTACACCTTC. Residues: CASRSPNYGYTF.

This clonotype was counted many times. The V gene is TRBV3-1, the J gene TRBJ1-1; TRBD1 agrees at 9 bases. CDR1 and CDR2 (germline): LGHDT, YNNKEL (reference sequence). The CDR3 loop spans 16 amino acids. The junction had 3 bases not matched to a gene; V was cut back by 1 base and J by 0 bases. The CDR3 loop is CASSQGQGGVNTEAFF. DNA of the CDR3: TGTGCCAGCAGCCAAGGACAGGGGGGAGTGAACACTGAAGCTTTCTTT. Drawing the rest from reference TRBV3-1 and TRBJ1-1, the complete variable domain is DTAVSQTPKYLVTQMGNDKSIKCEQNLGHDTMYWYKQDSKKFLKIMFSYNNKELIINETVPNRFSPKSPDKAHLNLHINSLELGDSAVYFCASSQGQGGVNTEAFFGQGTRLTVV.

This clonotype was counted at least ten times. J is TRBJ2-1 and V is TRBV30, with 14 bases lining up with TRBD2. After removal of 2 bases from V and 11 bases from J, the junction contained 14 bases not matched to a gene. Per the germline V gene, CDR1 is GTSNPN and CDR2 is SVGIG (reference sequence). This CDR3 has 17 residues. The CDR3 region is CAWSPSPGLAGERKQFF. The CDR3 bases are TGTGCCTGGAGTCCATCTCCGGGACTAGCGGGAGAGAGGAAGCAGTTCTTC.

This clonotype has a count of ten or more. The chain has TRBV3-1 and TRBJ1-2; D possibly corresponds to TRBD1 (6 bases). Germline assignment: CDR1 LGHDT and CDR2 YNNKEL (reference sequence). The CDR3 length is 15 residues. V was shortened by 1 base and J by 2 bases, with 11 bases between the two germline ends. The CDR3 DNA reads TGTGCCAGCAGCCAAGCACAGGGAACCAACTATGGCTACACCTTC. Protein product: CASSQAQGTNYGYTF.

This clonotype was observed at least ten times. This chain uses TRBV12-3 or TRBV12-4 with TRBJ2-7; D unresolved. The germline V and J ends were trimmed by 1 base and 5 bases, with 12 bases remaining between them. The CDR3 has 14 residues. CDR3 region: CASSLVTTANEQYF. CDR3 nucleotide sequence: TGTGCCAGCAGTTTAGTGACCACCGCCAACGAGCAGTACTTC.

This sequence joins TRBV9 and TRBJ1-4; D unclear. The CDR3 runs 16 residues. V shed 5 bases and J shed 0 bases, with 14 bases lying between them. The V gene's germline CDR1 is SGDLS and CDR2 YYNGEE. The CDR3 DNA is TGTGCCAGCAGTACTTCCCAACATGCAACTAATGAAAAACTGTTTTTT. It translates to CASSTSQHATNEKLFF.

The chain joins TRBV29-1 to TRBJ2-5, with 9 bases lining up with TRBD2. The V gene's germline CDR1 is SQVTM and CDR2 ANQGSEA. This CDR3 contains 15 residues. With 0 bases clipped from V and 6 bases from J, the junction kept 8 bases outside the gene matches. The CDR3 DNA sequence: TGCAGCGTTGAAGATCTTAGACTAGCGGTAAAGACCCAGTACTTC. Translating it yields CSVEDLRLAVKTQYF.